Sequencing of this TCR beta chain was carried out in a study of graft-versus-host responses after intestinal transplantation. Study overall: All recipients were given anti-thymocyte globulin induction, and tacrolimus and steroids were then administered for 2 to 3 years.

Clones were read by immunoSEQ multiplex PCR, and TCRdb kept only the in-frame ones, dropping some. The repertoire includes just under 90,000 clones, 75% to 90% of them detected once, and about 18% sits in the top ten. Germline lookup yields CDR1 GTSNPN and CDR2 SVGIG (reference sequence). The CDR3 contains 13 residues. Trimming cost V 3 bases and J 6 bases, with 15 bases left between them. This clone has only a few counts. Its antigen is not known. Study-wide points: The highest levels of circulating GvH clones went along with early declines in HvG clones after transplant. Investigators detected GvH clones in recipient marrow, with some emerging earlier in ileum or blood.

The sequence was collected from a human donor who received an intestinal transplant. This sequence joins TRBV30 and TRBJ2-7; a possible D gene is TRBD1 (5 bases). The sample was unstimulated CD8+ T cells sorted from spleen or lymph node cells, taken before intestinal transplant. This CDR3 reads CAWRTRGHSEQYF. CDR3 DNA sequence: TGTGCCTGGAGAACAAGGGGCCACTCCGAGCAGTACTTC.